This TCR beta chain was obtained from a study of preoperative IRX-2 immunotherapy in early breast cancer. Treatment denoted: preoperative locoregional IRX-2 cytokine immunotherapy. Preoperative locoregional IRX-2 cytokine immunotherapy was tested in the phase Ib source study. Sequencing was performed with immunoSEQ multiplex PCR; in TCRdb, only in-frame clones are kept and a portion is missing. The sample consists of tens of thousands of clones, 75% to 85% of them appearing once. The ends lost 7 bases at V and 8 bases at J; junction bases unmatched: 11. This CDR3 is built from 15 residues. Germline V lookup: CDR1 MNHGY, CDR2 SAAAGT.

The J gene is TRBJ1-4, the V gene TRBV6-8; 9 bases match TRBD1. The material was lymph node tissue, obtained after IRX-2 immunotherapy. The clonotype originates from a human donor with breast cancer. The CDR3 DNA reads TGTGCCAGCATTAACCGGGACAGGGTTGGAGAAAAACTGTTTTTT. It codes for CASINRDRVGEKLFF.